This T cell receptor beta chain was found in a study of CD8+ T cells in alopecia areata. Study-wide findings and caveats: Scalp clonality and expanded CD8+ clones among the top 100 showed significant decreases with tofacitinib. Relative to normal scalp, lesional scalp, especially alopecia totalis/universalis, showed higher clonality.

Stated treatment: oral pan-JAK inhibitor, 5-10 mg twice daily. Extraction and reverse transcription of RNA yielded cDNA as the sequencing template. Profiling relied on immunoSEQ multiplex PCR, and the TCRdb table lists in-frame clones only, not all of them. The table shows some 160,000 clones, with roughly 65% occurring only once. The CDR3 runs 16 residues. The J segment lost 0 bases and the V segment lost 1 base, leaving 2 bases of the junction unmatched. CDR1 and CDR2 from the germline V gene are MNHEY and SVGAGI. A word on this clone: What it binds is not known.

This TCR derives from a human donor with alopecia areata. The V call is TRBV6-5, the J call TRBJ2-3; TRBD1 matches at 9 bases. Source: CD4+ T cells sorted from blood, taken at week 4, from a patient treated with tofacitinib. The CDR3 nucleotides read TGTGCCAGCAGTTACTGGGGACAGGGTAGCACAGATACGCAGTATTTT. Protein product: CASSYWGQGSTDTQYF.